The 4 T cell receptor beta chains in this list originate from one sample, sequenced in a study of a mutant IDH1 vaccine in newly diagnosed glioma. These receptors have no identified antigens. Indicated time point: week 11, during vaccination. The study gave 300 ug of mutant IDH1 20-mer peptide per vaccine dose, with topical imiquimod. Method: immunoSEQ multiplex PCR; TCRdb's copy keeps in-frame clones and lacks some. Altogether around 26,000 clones are present, roughly 70% being singletons, with the ten largest covering roughly 9.6%. Sequenced material: peripheral blood mononuclear cells (PBMCs), taken from a glioma patient whose treatment included an IDH1 peptide vaccine. The receptors come from a man between 18 and 35 years old with glioma. Some clones in this sample may be carry-over from other donors' samples.

The chain has TRBV5-6 and TRBJ2-5, with 9 positions matching TRBD2. The germline V gene has CDR1 SGHDT and CDR2 YYEEEE. The CDR3 spans 15 residues. Trimming removed 0 bases from V and 4 bases from J; junction bases left unmatched: 4. CDR3 DNA sequence: TGTGCCAGCAGCTTGGCGGCGGGAGGGGGAGAGACCCAGTACTTC. It codes for CASSLAAGGGETQYF.

The rearrangement uses TRBV6-5 and TRBJ1-2, with 9 bases matching TRBD1. Looked up from germline, CDR1 is MNHEY and CDR2 is SVGAGI. The V gene end was trimmed by 2 bases and the J gene end by 6 bases; junction bases not matched to a gene: 7. CDR3 length: 15 residues. CDR3 amino acids: CASSYRRTGENGYTF. The CDR3 DNA sequence: TGTGCCAGCAGTTACCGCCGGACAGGGGAGAATGGCTACACCTTC.

This chain links TRBV27 with TRBJ2-1; 9 bases fit TRBD2. V lost 3 bases to trimming and J lost 9 bases; unmatched junction nucleotides: 6. CDR3 length: 14 amino acids. CDR1 is MNHEY, CDR2 SMNVEV, per germline (reference sequence). The CDR3 loop is CASSLGLAPGEQFF. The CDR3 DNA reads as TGTGCCAGCAGTTTGGGACTAGCCCCCGGTGAGCAGTTCTTC.

This clone has just a few counts. The chain combines TRBV10-3 with TRBJ1-1, with a tentative D call TRBD1 (5 bases). The germline V and J ends were trimmed by 4 bases and 0 bases, with 9 bases remaining between them. The CDR3 sequence is 14 residues long. Germline values: CDR1 ENHRY, CDR2 SYGVKD. This chain's CDR3 is CAISVGGVNTEAFF. The CDR3, as DNA: TGTGCCATCAGTGTCGGAGGGGTGAACACTGAAGCTTTCTTT.